This T cell receptor beta chain is from a study of T-cell memory formation after mild COVID-19. V dropped 1 base and J dropped 4 bases, with 7 bases sitting between them. Germline loops: CDR1 LGHNT, CDR2 FRNRAP. The CDR3 has 13 amino acids. This clonotype was counted between two and nine times. MiXCR, applied by TCRdb to the 5' RACE reads, yields one record per CDR3 protein. Counted here are about 350,000 distinct CDR3 sequences, roughly 13% occurring once; the ten biggest clones make up around a fifth. The sample taken for sequencing was PBMCs or a T cell subset sorted from them (not recorded which). The clonotype originates from a man younger than 35 who had mild COVID-19 (a few samples of this study predate the infection). Cell type and time point are not known. The chain links TRBV12-5 to TRBJ1-1; D is ambiguous. The CDR3 DNA reads TGTGCTAGTGGTTTGGGACGGGGCACTGAAGCTTTCTTT. This sequence encodes CASGLGRGTEAFF. Full variable domain (outside the CDR3, taken from reference TRBV12-5 and TRBJ1-1): DARVTQTPRHKVTEMGQEVTMRCQPILGHNTVFWYRQTMMQGLELLAYFRNRAPLDDSGMPKDRFSAEMPDATLATLKIQPSEPRDSAVYFCASGLGRGTEAFFGQGTRLTVV.